The clone carrying this TCR beta chain was observed a handful of times. The sample originates from a study of blood T cell repertoires in COVID-19. In the study overall: Samples representing acute and convalescent COVID-19 were sourced from the United States, Italy and Spain. PBMCs, B-cell-depleted T cells, or T cells provided the cDNA or gDNA that made up the material.

The CDR3 has 19 residues. Trimming took 0 bases from V and 8 from J; bases not matched to a gene: 19. The germline V gene has CDR1 MNHNS and CDR2 SASEGT. In the authors' workflow: Nucleated cell counts were estimated from reference gene primer amplification. Libraries were prepared by immunoSEQ multiplex PCR; TCRdb keeps only in-frame clonotypes and omits some of them. V, J and clone size reflect that table, while D and trimming were determined from the DNA. The sample holds roughly 150,000 clones, around 90% seen once. This TCR was sampled from a human donor in a cohort sampled during active COVID-19. The chain combines TRBV6-1 with TRBJ2-1; 7 nucleotides align to TRBD2. Sequenced sample: peripheral blood. CDR3 sequence: CASSEANPLNLGGLYEQFF. The CDR3 DNA follows: TGTGCCAGCAGTGAAGCGAACCCCCTCAATTTGGGAGGGCTCTATGAGCAGTTCTTC.